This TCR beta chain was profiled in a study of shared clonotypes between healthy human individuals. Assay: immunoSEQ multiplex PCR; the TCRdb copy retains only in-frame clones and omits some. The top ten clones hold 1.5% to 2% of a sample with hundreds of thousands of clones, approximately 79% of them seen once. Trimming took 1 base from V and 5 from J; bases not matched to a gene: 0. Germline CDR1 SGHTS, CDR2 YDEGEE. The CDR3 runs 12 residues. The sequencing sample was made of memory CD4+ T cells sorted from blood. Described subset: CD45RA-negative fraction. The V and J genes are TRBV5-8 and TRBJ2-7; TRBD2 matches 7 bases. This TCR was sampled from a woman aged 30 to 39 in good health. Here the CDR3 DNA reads TGTGCCAGCAGCTTGCGGGGGGACGAGCAGTACTTC. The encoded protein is CASSLRGDEQYF.